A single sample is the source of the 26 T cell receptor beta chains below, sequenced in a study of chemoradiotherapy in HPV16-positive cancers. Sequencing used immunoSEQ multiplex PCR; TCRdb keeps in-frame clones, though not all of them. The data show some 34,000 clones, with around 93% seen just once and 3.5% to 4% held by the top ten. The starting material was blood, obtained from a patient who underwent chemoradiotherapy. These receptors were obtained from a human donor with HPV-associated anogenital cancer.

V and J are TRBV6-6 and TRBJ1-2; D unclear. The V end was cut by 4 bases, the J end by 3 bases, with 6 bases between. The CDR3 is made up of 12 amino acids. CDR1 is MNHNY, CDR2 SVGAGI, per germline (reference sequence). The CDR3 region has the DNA TGTGCCAGCAGTTTGTTAGACTATGGCTACACCTTC. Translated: CASSLLDYGYTF.

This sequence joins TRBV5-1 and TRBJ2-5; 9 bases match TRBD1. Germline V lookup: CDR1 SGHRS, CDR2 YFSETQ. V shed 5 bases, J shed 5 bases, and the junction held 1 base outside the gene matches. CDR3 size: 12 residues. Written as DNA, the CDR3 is TGCGCCAGCAGTGACAGGGGGGAGACCCAGTACTTC. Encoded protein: CASSDRGETQYF.

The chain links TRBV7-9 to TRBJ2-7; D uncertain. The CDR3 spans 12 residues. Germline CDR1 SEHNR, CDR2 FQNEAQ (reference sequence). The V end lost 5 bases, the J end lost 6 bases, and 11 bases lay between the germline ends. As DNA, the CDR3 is TGTGCCAGCAGCCTGAAGGCCACCGAGCAGTACTTC. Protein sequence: CASSLKATEQYF.

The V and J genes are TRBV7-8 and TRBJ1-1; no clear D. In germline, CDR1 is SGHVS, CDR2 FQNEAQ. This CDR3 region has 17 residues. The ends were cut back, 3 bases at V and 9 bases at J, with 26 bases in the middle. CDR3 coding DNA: TGTGCCAGCAGCTTTAACATGATCGGGGAGGGCATACCTAAAGCTTTCTTT. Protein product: CASSFNMIGEGIPKAFF. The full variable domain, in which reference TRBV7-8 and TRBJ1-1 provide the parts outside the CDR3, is GAGVSQSPRYKVAKRGQDVALRCDPISGHVSLFWYQQALGQGPEFLTYFQNEAQLDKSGLPSDRFFAERPEGSVSTLKIQRTQQEDSAVYLCASSFNMIGEGIPKAFFGQGTRLTVV.

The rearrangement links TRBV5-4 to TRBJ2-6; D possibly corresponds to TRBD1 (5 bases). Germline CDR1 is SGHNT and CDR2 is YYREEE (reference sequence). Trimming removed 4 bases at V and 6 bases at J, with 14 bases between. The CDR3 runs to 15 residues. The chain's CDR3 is CASSPDSGQANVLTF. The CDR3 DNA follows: TGTGCCAGCAGCCCCGACAGTGGCCAGGCCAACGTCCTGACTTTC.

CDR3 region: CASSAVGAGDTGELFF. CDR3 DNA sequence: TGCGCCAGCAGCGCGGTCGGGGCCGGGGACACCGGGGAGCTGTTTTTT. The V and J genes are TRBV5-1 and TRBJ2-2, with D tentatively TRBD1 or TRBD2 (5 bases each). The V end lost 4 bases, the J end lost 3 bases, and 16 bases lay between the germline ends. The CDR3 has 16 amino acids. Germline V gene data show CDR1 as SGHRS and CDR2 as YFSETQ.

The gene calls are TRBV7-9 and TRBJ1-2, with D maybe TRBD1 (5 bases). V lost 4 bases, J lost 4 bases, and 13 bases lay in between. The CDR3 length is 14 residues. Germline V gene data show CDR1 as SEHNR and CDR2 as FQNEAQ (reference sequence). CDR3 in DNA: TGTGCCAGCAGCTCCCGGGGGGGAACCTATGGCTACACCTTC. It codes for CASSSRGGTYGYTF. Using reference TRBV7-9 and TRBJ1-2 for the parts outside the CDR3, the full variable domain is DTGVSQNPRHKITKRGQNVTFRCDPISEHNRLYWYRQTLGQGPEFLTYFQNEAQLEKSRLLSDRFSAERPKGSFSTLEIQRTEQGDSAMYLCASSSRGGTYGYTFGSGTRLTVV.

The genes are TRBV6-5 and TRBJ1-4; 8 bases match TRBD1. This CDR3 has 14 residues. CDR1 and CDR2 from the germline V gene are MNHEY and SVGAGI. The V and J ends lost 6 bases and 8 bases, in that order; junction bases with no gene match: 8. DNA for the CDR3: TGTGCCAGCAGCCAAGACAGGGGACGGGAAAAACTGTTTTTT. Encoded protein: CASSQDRGREKLFF.

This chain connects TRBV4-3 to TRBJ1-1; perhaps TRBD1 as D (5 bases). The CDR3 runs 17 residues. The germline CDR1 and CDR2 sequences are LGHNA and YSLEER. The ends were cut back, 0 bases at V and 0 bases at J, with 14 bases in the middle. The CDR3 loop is CASSQDTWDYLNTEAFF. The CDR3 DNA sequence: TGCGCCAGCAGCCAAGATACCTGGGACTACTTGAACACTGAAGCTTTCTTT.

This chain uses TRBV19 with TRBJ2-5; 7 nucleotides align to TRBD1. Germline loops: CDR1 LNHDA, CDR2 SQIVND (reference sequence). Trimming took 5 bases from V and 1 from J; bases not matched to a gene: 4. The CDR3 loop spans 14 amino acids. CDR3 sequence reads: CASSPRDSQETQYF. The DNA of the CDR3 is TGTGCCAGTAGTCCCCGGGACAGCCAAGAGACCCAGTACTTC.

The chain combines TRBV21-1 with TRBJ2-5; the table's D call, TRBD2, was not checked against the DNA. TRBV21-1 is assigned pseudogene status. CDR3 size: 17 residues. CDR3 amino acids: CASSKGRLAGGQETQYF. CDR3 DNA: TGTGCCAGCAGCAAAGGCAGACTAGCGGGGGGGCAAGAGACCCAGTACTTC.

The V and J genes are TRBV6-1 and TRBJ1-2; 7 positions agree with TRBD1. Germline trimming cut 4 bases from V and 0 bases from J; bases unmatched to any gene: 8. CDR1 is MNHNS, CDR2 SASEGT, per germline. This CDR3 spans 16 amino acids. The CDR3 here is CASSVGGPLANYGYTF. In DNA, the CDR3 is TGTGCCAGCAGTGTAGGGGGCCCCCTCGCTAACTATGGCTACACCTTC.

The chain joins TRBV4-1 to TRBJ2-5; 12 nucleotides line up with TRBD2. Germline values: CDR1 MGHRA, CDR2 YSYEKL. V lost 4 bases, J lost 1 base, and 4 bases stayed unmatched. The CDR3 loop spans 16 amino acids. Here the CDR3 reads CASSRTSGGPQETQYF. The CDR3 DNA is TGCGCCAGCAGCCGAACTAGCGGGGGGCCCCAAGAGACCCAGTACTTC.

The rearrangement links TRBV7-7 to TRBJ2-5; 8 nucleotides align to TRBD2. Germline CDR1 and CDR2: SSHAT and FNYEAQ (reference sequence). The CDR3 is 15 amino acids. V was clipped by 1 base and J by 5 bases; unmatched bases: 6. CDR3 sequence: CASSLGRGGRETQYF. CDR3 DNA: TGTGCCAGCAGCTTAGGACGGGGGGGCCGGGAGACCCAGTACTTC.

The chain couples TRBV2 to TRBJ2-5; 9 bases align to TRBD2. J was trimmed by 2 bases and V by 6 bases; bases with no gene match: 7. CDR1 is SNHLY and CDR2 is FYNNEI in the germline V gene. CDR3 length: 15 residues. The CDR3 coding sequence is TGTGCCAGCAGGACAGGCGCGGGGGGGCAAGAGACCCAGTACTTC. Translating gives CASRTGAGGQETQYF.

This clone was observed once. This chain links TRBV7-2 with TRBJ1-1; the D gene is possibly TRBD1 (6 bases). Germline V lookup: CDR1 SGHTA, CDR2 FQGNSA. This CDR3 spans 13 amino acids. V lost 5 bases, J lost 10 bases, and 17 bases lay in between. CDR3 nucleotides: TGTGCCAGCAGCACCTTTTTGGGGGCGGGAGCTTTCTTT. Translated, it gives CASSTFLGAGAFF.

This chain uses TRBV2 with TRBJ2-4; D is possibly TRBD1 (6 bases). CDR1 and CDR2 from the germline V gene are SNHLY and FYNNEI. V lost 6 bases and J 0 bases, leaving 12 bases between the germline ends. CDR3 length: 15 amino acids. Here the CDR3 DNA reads TGTGCCAGCAGCACAGGGCCCCCAGCCAAAAACATTCAGTACTTC. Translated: CASSTGPPAKNIQYF.

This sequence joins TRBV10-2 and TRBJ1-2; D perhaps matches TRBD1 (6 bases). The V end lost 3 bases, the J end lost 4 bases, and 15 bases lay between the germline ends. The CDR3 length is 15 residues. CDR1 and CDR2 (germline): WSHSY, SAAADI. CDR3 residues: CASSDAVLGAYGYTF. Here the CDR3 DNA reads TGCGCCAGCAGTGACGCGGTTCTGGGGGCCTATGGCTACACCTTC.

CDR3 sequence reads: CASSRDSSNQPQHF. CDR3 nucleotides: TGTGCCAGCAGCAGGGACAGTAGCAATCAGCCCCAGCATTTT. This chain connects TRBV25-1 to TRBJ1-5; TRBD1 matches 7 bases. CDR3 size: 14 residues. Unmatched junction bases numbered 2, after V lost 6 bases and J lost 0 bases. CDR1 MGHDK and CDR2 SYGVNS come from the germline V gene.

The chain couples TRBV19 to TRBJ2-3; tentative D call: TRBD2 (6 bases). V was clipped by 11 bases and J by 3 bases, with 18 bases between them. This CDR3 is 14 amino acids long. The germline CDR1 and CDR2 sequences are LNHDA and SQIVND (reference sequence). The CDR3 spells CAVHPGLHTDTQYF. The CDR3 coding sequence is TGTGCCGTTCACCCGGGACTTCATACAGATACGCAGTATTTT.

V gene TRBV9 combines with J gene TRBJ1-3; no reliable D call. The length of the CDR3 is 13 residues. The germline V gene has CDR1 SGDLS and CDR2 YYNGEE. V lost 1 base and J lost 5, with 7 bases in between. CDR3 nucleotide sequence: TGTGCCAGCAGCGTATCAGCGAGAAACACCATATATTTT. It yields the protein CASSVSARNTIYF.

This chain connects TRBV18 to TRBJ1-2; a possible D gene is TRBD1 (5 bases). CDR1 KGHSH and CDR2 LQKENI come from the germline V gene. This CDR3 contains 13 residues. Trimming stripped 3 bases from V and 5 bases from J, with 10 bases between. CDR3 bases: TGTGCCAGCTCACCGACAGACAAATATGGCTACACCTTC. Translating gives CASSPTDKYGYTF.

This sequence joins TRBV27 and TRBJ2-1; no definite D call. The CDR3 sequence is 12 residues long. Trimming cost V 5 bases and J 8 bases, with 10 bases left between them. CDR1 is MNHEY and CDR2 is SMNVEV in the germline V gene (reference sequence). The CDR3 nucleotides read TGTGCCAGCAGTCCCCGTGGGGATGAGCAGTTCTTC. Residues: CASSPRGDEQFF.

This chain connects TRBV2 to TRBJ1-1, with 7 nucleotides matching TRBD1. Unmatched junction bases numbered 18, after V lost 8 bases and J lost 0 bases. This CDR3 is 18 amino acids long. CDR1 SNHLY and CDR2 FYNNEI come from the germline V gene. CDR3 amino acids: CASRSIYTGATMNTEAFF. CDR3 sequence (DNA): TGTGCCAGCCGCTCGATATATACAGGGGCCACCATGAACACTGAAGCTTTCTTT. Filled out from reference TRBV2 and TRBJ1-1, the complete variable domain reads EPEVTQTPSHQVTQMGQEVILRCVPISNHLYFYWYRQILGQKVEFLVSFYNNEISEKSEIFDDQFSVERPDGSNFTLKIRSTKLEDSAMYFCASRSIYTGATMNTEAFFGQGTRLTVV.

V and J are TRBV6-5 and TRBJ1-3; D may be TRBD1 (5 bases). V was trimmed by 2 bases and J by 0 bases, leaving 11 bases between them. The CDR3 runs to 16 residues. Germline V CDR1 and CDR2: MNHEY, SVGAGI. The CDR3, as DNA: TGTGCCAGCAGTTACAGGGGCCTCCACTCTGGAAACACCATATATTTT. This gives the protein CASSYRGLHSGNTIYF.

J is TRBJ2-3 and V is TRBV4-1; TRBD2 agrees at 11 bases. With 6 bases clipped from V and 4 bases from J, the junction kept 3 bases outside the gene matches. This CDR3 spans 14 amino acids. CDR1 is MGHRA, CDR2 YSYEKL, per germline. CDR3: CASRSSGGSDTQYF. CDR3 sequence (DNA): TGCGCCAGCAGGTCTAGCGGGGGGTCAGATACGCAGTATTTT.